These 26 T cell receptor beta chains originate from one sample sequenced in a study of T-cell memory formation after mild COVID-19. MiXCR was run by TCRdb on the 5' RACE reads, yielding one entry per CDR3 protein. Of about 450,000 distinct CDR3 sequences listed, about 25% were seen once; the top ten hold roughly 14%. The material sequenced was PBMCs or a T cell subset sorted from them (not recorded which). The receptors stem from an adult woman who had mild COVID-19 (a few samples of this study predate the infection). Cell type and time point are not known.

The chain is built from TRBV7-3 and TRBJ2-3; D perhaps matches TRBD2 (6 bases). The CDR3 sequence is 14 residues long. Germline loops: CDR1 SGHTA, CDR2 FQGTGA. Trimming took 1 base from V and 10 from J, leaving 15 bases between them. The CDR3 DNA reads as TGTGCCAGCAGCTTAAATCCGGGTTGGGAGGCGCAGTATTTT. This codes for CASSLNPGWEAQYF.

This clonotype was seen more than once but under ten times. V usage is TRBV6-5 and J usage is TRBJ2-2; D may be TRBD2 (7 bases). Trimming cost V 7 bases and J 0 bases, with 24 bases left between them. This CDR3 has 19 amino acids. CDR1 and CDR2 (germline): MNHEY, SVGAGI. The CDR3 coding sequence is TGTGCCAGCATTTTCTCCGTAGGACCGGGGGGCGCGAACACCGGGGAGCTGTTTTTT. Translating gives CASIFSVGPGGANTGELFF.

The table lists this clonotype with a few counts. The rearrangement links TRBV19 to TRBJ2-5, with TRBD2 matching 8 bases. The CDR3 has 15 residues. The V gene end was trimmed by 6 bases and the J gene end by 3 bases; junction bases not matched to a gene: 9. Germline V gene sequence: CDR1 LNHDA, CDR2 SQIVND (reference sequence). The CDR3 here is CASSETSAGEETQYF. The CDR3 nucleotides read TGTGCCAGTAGCGAGACTAGCGCAGGAGAAGAGACCCAGTACTTC.

The sample holds a few counts of this clonotype. J is TRBJ2-3 and V is TRBV7-8; 10 positions match TRBD2. V was pared by 5 bases and J by 1 base, with 6 bases of the junction left unmatched. Germline V gene sequence: CDR1 SGHVS, CDR2 FQNEAQ. The CDR3 is 16 amino acids. CDR3: CASSPPGTSGTDTQYF. The CDR3 DNA reads as TGTGCCAGCAGCCCGCCCGGGACTAGCGGCACAGATACGCAGTATTTT.

The chain carries TRBV29-1 and TRBJ2-3; 8 bases line up with TRBD2. This CDR3 has 15 amino acids. Germline V gives CDR1 SQVTM, CDR2 ANQGSEA. The junction had 7 bases not matched to a gene; V was cut back by 4 bases and J by 1 base. CDR3 bases: TGCAGCGTTGTTCCTAGCGGGCCGGGCACAGATACGCAGTATTTT. Residues: CSVVPSGPGTDTQYF.

The V and J genes are TRBV5-1 and TRBJ1-4; D not resolved. CDR3 length: 15 residues. Germline-derived CDR1 and CDR2 are SGHRS and YFSETQ. V was cut by 3 bases and J by 3 bases, with 12 bases left in between. CDR3 DNA: TGCGCCAGCAGCTCCTACGACGGCTCTAATGAAAAACTGTTTTTT. It encodes CASSSYDGSNEKLFF.

The chain combines TRBV5-1 with TRBJ2-3, with D perhaps TRBD2 (5 bases). CDR3 length: 15 amino acids. Germline CDR1 is SGHRS and CDR2 is YFSETQ. V lost 5 bases to trimming and J lost 5 bases, with 18 bases between them. The DNA for the CDR3 is TGCGCCAGCAGTACCGGACCTACACGGGGAGATACGCAGTATTTT. Translated, it gives CASSTGPTRGDTQYF.

This clonotype was seen many times. The chain links TRBV24-1 to TRBJ2-3; 11 bases are shared with TRBD2. Trimming cost V 6 bases and J 5 bases; bases outside gene matches: 9. The CDR3 is made up of 16 amino acids. Looked up from germline, CDR1 is KGHDR and CDR2 is SFDVKD. CDR3 region: CATSSPLAGELDTQYF. The CDR3 DNA is TGTGCCACCAGTTCCCCACTAGCGGGAGAATTAGATACGCAGTATTTT.

The chain has TRBV11-2 and TRBJ2-7; TRBD2 matches at 8 bases. The germline CDR1 and CDR2 sequences are SGHAT and FQNNGV. The length of the CDR3 is 16 residues. J was trimmed by 4 bases and V by 4 bases; bases with no gene match: 12. CDR3: CASSSPRKREWYEQYF. The CDR3 nucleotides are TGTGCCAGCAGCTCCCCCCGGAAGCGGGAGTGGTACGAGCAGTACTTC.

V and J are TRBV29-1 and TRBJ2-7, with 11 bases lining up with TRBD2. The trim removed 6 bases at V and 3 bases at J, leaving 4 bases unmatched. The CDR3 runs 13 residues. The germline V gene has CDR1 SQVTM and CDR2 ANQGSEA. CDR3 amino acids: CSVRLAGFYEQYF. CDR3 coding DNA: TGCAGCGTGCGACTAGCGGGATTCTACGAGCAGTACTTC.

The table lists this clonotype with a few counts. The gene calls are TRBV7-8 and TRBJ2-7, with D possibly being TRBD1 (5 bases). V gave up 1 base and J gave up 7 bases, with 14 bases separating them. The CDR3 contains 14 residues. The germline CDR1 and CDR2 sequences are SGHVS and FQNEAQ. CDR3 bases: TGTGCCAGCAGCTTAGGACAGTATAACTCAGAGCAGTACTTC. Encoded protein: CASSLGQYNSEQYF.

This clonotype occurred a few times. J is TRBJ2-4 and V is TRBV12-3 or TRBV12-4; D possibly corresponds to TRBD2 (6 bases). Trimming stripped 8 bases from V and 4 bases from J, with 15 bases between. This CDR3 is 14 amino acids long. The CDR3 bases are TGTGCCAGCCGTCGACGGGGGTCGAAAAACATTCAGTACTTC. Amino acid sequence: CASRRRGSKNIQYF.

This clonotype was picked up a small number of times. The genes are TRBV18 and TRBJ2-7; D is perhaps TRBD1 (5 bases). Germline CDR1 KGHSH, CDR2 LQKENI. The CDR3 has 13 amino acids. V shed 4 bases and J shed 4 bases, with 11 bases lying between them. This CDR3 is CASSQNDRYEQYF. The CDR3, as DNA: TGTGCCAGCTCACAGAATGACAGATACGAGCAGTACTTC.

The rearrangement links TRBV6-6 to TRBJ1-3; D is ambiguous. Germline V gene lookup returns CDR1 MNHNY and CDR2 SVGAGI (reference sequence). The CDR3 is made up of 15 amino acids. Trimming removed 2 bases from V and 0 bases from J, with 8 bases in between. In DNA form, the CDR3 reads TGTGCCAGCAGTTACGTGGCAGACTCTGGAAACACCATATATTTT. Residues: CASSYVADSGNTIYF.

This clonotype has a count of ten or more. The chain has TRBV4-1 and TRBJ1-5; D unclear. This CDR3 is built from 15 residues. Germline loops: CDR1 MGHRA, CDR2 YSYEKL. The V end lost 0 bases, the J end lost 5 bases, and 11 bases lay between the germline ends. The CDR3 coding sequence is TGCGCCAGCAGCCAAGATACGGGGTTTGATCAGCCCCAGCATTTT. Amino acids: CASSQDTGFDQPQHF.

CDR3 nucleotides: TGCAGCGCTAGGACAGGGTCCACTGGCGAGCAGTACTTC. Protein sequence: CSARTGSTGEQYF. The chain recombines TRBV29-1 with TRBJ2-7, with TRBD1 matching 8 bases. The CDR3 has 13 residues. V was pared by 7 bases and J by 6 bases, with 11 bases of the junction left unmatched. CDR1 and CDR2 (germline): SQVTM, ANQGSEA.

This clonotype was observed a few times. The chain has TRBV6-2 or TRBV6-3 and TRBJ2-7; 8 nucleotides line up with TRBD2. J was trimmed by 3 bases and V by 4 bases; bases with no gene match: 14. This CDR3 is built from 17 residues. Germline values: CDR1 MNHEY, CDR2 SVGEGT. For the CDR3, the DNA is TGTGCCAGCAGTTTCCCGTCTGGAGCGGGAGATAGCTACGAGCAGTACTTC. Protein: CASSFPSGAGDSYEQYF.

V usage is TRBV30 and J usage is TRBJ1-1, with D perhaps matching TRBD1 (5 bases). Looked up from germline, CDR1 is GTSNPN and CDR2 is SVGIG (reference sequence). V lost 6 bases to trimming and J lost 0 bases, with 14 bases between them. The CDR3 extends over 14 amino acids. In DNA form, the CDR3 reads TGTGCCTGCCGGGGGGTGAGCGTGAACACTGAAGCTTTCTTT. As protein: CACRGVSVNTEAFF.

This chain links TRBV5-1 with TRBJ2-3; 8 bases line up with TRBD2. V lost 4 bases and J lost 0; bases outside the gene matches: 4. Germline CDR1 is SGHRS and CDR2 is YFSETQ. CDR3 length equals 15 residues. In nucleotides, the CDR3 is TGCGCCAGCAGCAAACTAGCGGCTAGCACAGATACGCAGTATTTT. Encoded protein: CASSKLAASTDTQYF.

J is TRBJ1-6 and V is TRBV5-8, with D unclear. V was trimmed by 0 bases and J by 13 bases, leaving 17 bases between them. The germline CDR1 and CDR2 sequences are SGHTS and YDEGEE. There are 15 residues in the CDR3. Here the CDR3 reads CASSLGYSEHPPLHF. The CDR3 coding sequence is TGTGCCAGCAGCTTGGGGTATTCCGAACATCCCCCCCTCCACTTT.

The chain carries TRBV12-3 or TRBV12-4 and TRBJ2-3; 10 bases fit TRBD2. The ends lost 6 bases at V and 4 bases at J; junction bases unmatched: 10. CDR3 length: 16 amino acids. The CDR3 spells CASSPSGRVDSDTQYF. Written as DNA, the CDR3 is TGTGCCAGCAGCCCCAGCGGGAGGGTCGATTCAGATACGCAGTATTTT.

This sequence joins TRBV5-1 and TRBJ1-2; D is unresolved. In germline, CDR1 is SGHRS, CDR2 YFSETQ. Trimming took off 5 bases at V and 2 bases at J, with 10 bases between the two ends. The CDR3 is 13 residues long. The CDR3 is CASSGGENYGYTF. As DNA, the CDR3 is TGCGCCAGCAGTGGCGGCGAGAACTATGGCTACACCTTC.

The chain couples TRBV12-5 to TRBJ1-2; perhaps TRBD1 as D (5 bases). Germline lookup yields CDR1 LGHNT and CDR2 FRNRAP. Trimming took 4 bases from V and 5 from J, leaving 17 bases between them. CDR3 length equals 15 residues. CDR3 sequence reads: CASGSLGEVVYGYTF. The CDR3, as DNA: TGTGCTAGTGGTTCCTTGGGGGAGGTAGTTTATGGCTACACCTTC.

The rearrangement joins TRBV4-2 to TRBJ2-7; 9 bases match TRBD2. The CDR3 loop spans 16 amino acids. Per germline, CDR1 LGHNA and CDR2 YNFKEQ. V lost 1 base to trimming and J lost 3 bases; unmatched junction nucleotides: 7. The CDR3 DNA reads TGTGCCAGCAGCCAAGCCTCGGGACTAGCAAACTACGAGCAGTACTTC. Encoded protein: CASSQASGLANYEQYF.

The chain has TRBV24-1 and TRBJ2-5; 8 bases are a match to TRBD2. Germline V gene data show CDR1 as KGHDR and CDR2 as SFDVKD. Trimming removed 5 bases from V and 5 bases from J; junction bases left unmatched: 12. The CDR3 contains 16 residues. The CDR3 sequence is CATSAAFGGAGETQYF. In nucleotides, the CDR3 is TGTGCCACCAGTGCTGCTTTCGGGGGGGCCGGTGAGACCCAGTACTTC.

The CDR3 here is CASSWGSSGEHYEQYF. The CDR3 DNA sequence: TGTGCCAGCAGCTGGGGGAGTAGCGGGGAACACTACGAGCAGTACTTC. The chain couples TRBV5-4 to TRBJ2-7; TRBD2 aligns across 8 bases. Trimming took 3 bases from V and 3 from J; bases not matched to a gene: 11. The germline gives CDR1 SGHNT, CDR2 YYREEE (reference sequence). The CDR3 length is 16 residues. Complete variable domain (other parts from reference TRBV5-4 and TRBJ2-7): ETGVTQSPTHLIKTRGQQVTLRCSSQSGHNTVSWYQQALGQGPQFIFQYYREEENGRGNFPPRFSGLQFPNYSSELNVNALELDDSALYLCASSWGSSGEHYEQYFGPGTRLTVT.